In its sample, the clone carrying this T cell receptor beta chain was seen once. Its antigen is undetermined. Here immunoSEQ multiplex PCR was the method, and the copy in TCRdb shows in-frame clones only, minus some. The data show some 2,100,000 clones, roughly 91% seen once. The data belong to a study of shared clonotypes between healthy human individuals. Broader study findings: Rarefaction showed that sequencing of sorted subsets was incomplete (despite large depth). Sampling included only blood; tissue repertoires likely differ.

The CDR3 spans 18 residues. V shed 3 bases and J 0 bases; nucleotides not matched to a gene: 8. Germline assignment: CDR1 SNHLY and CDR2 FYNNEI. CD45RO-negative, CCR7-selected cells formed the naive CD8 fraction, which excluded terminally differentiated effector memory CD45RA+ cells. The study enrolled healthy HIV-negative adults without recent acute infections or vaccinations as donors. All the donors were Caucasian adults who lived in Nashville, Tennessee. The sample comprised naive CD8+ T cells from PBMCs. This TCR was recovered from a man in his late teens or twenties in good health. Some clones in this sample may be carry-over from other donors' samples. This chain links TRBV2 with TRBJ2-6; 7 nucleotides line up with TRBD1. The CDR3 coding sequence is TGTGCCAGCAGTGATATTGGACAGGCCTACTCTGGGGCCAACGTCCTGACTTTC. It specifies CASSDIGQAYSGANVLTF.